This T cell receptor beta chain comes out of a study of beta chain features in type 1 diabetes. Study background: Cell yields, gender and age were comparable in patients and healthy donors. Examined across all samples were around 110 million sorted cells. The study's findings and limits: VDJ junctions in type 1 diabetes patients carried more deletions and fewer insertions.

There are a few counts of this clone. Its target is unknown. Isolated RNA was reverse transcribed in full, so expressed TCRB transcripts were sequenced. Clones were read by immunoSEQ multiplex PCR, and TCRdb kept only the in-frame ones, dropping some. The profile shows hundreds of thousands of clones, approximately 30% of them singletons. Germline values: CDR1 ENHRY, CDR2 SYGVKD. The V and J ends lost 6 bases and 3 bases, in that order; junction bases with no gene match: 3. This CDR3 is 14 amino acids long. A sort by CD45RO/CCR7/CD25/CD127/CD95/CD27 yielded CD4+ naive, central memory, regulatory and stem cell-like memory cells.

The origin of this receptor is a man between 18 and 35 years old in good health. The V call is TRBV10-3, the J call TRBJ2-1; TRBD1 matches 9 bases. Sequencing was done on a sample of naive CD4+ T cells from blood. CDR3 in amino acids: CAIRPGQGYNEQFF. The CDR3 DNA reads TGTGCCATCAGGCCGGGACAGGGCTACAATGAGCAGTTCTTC.